Sequencing of this T cell receptor (beta chain) was carried out in a study of blood T cell repertoires in COVID-19. Overall study context: The samples span acute and convalescent COVID-19 from the United States, Italy and Spain. T cells, B-cell-depleted T cells, or PBMCs provided the cDNA or gDNA that served as material.

A few counts support this clone. Under the authors' procedure: The authors estimated nucleated cell counts from reference gene primer amplification. Data came from immunoSEQ multiplex PCR; TCRdb stores just in-frame clones and leaves some out. Clone size and the V and J calls come from that table; the DNA yielded D and trimming. The data show 60,000 or so clones, approximately 91% seen once. With 7 bases clipped from V and 5 bases from J, the junction kept 15 bases outside the gene matches. Per the germline V gene, CDR1 is MDHEN and CDR2 is SYDVKM. This CDR3 is built from 16 residues. Source material: peripheral blood. The sequence derives from a human donor in a cohort sampled during active COVID-19. The chain has TRBV28 and TRBJ2-7; 9 nucleotides align to TRBD1. The CDR3 spells CASNRHPGQGVNEQYF. The CDR3 region has the DNA TGTGCCAGCAACAGACACCCGGGACAGGGAGTCAACGAGCAGTACTTC. The entire variable domain, with the rest obtained from reference TRBV28 and TRBJ2-7, is as follows: DVKVTQSSRYLVKRTGEKVFLECVQDMDHENMFWYRQDPGLGLRLIYFSYDVKMKEKGDIPEGYSVSREKKERFSLILESASTNQTSMYLCASNRHPGQGVNEQYFGPGTRLTVT.